Presented here are 13 T cell receptor beta chains from one specimen sequenced in a study of blood T cells in healthy people across ages. Alongside a J-beta primer mix, a sample-barcoded 5' primer served in a second PCR lasting about 7 to 12 cycles. TCRdb called the 5' RACE reads again in MiXCR, with one record for every CDR3 protein. The repertoire holds about 1.4 million distinct CDR3 sequences, with roughly 59% as singletons. The specimen was blood. These receptors were taken from a man younger than 35 in good health.

This clonotype has only a few counts. CDR3 sequence (DNA): TGCAGCGTTATCTTGGGACTAGCGGGGGCCTACGAGCAGTACTTC. This gives the protein CSVILGLAGAYEQYF. The chain joins TRBV29-1 to TRBJ2-4; 14 bases fit TRBD2. The assigned J gene may be wrong: the sequence end matches TRBJ2-7 better. The CDR3 covers 15 residues. CDR1 and CDR2 from the germline V gene are SQVTM and ANQGSEA.

The J gene is TRBJ2-3, the V gene TRBV4-1; maybe TRBD1 (6 bases). Trimming stripped 4 bases from V and 4 bases from J, with 18 bases between. CDR3 length: 16 amino acids. Germline V lookup: CDR1 MGHRA, CDR2 YSYEKL. The CDR3 nucleotides are TGCGCCAGCAGCCCCGGCGGGCAGGGGTTGTCAGATACGCAGTATTTT. This sequence encodes CASSPGGQGLSDTQYF.

The chain uses TRBV20-1 and TRBJ1-2; TRBD1 agrees at 7 bases. The CDR3 has 14 residues. Germline CDR1 reads DFQATT; CDR2 reads SNEGSKA (reference sequence). V dropped 0 bases and J dropped 6; count of bases not matched to a gene: 7. CDR3 DNA: TGCAGTGCTAGAGATGACAGGGATCCCCATGGCTACACCTTC. Amino acids: CSARDDRDPHGYTF.

The chain carries TRBV12-3 or TRBV12-4 and TRBJ1-2; 8 bases fit TRBD1. V shed 3 bases and J 4 bases; nucleotides not matched to a gene: 4. This CDR3 contains 14 residues. The CDR3 loop reads CASSFRGHSYGYTF. The CDR3 nucleotides read TGTGCCAGCAGTTTCAGGGGGCACAGCTATGGCTACACCTTC.

This CDR3 is CASSSPPGLAALNEQYF. The CDR3 DNA sequence: TGTGCCAGCAGCTCTCCCCCGGGACTAGCGGCCCTCAACGAGCAGTACTTC. The J gene is TRBJ2-7, the V gene TRBV7-9; 11 nucleotides align to TRBD2. This CDR3 has 17 residues. Per germline, CDR1 SEHNR and CDR2 FQNEAQ (reference sequence). Losses at the gene ends were 4 bases for V and 5 bases for J; bases not matched to a gene: 13.

This clonotype was counted a single time. The rearrangement joins TRBV5-1 to TRBJ2-4; D unclear. Trimming took off 0 bases at V and 5 bases at J, with 12 bases between the two ends. CDR1 is SGHRS, CDR2 YFSETQ, per germline. The CDR3 sequence is 15 residues long. The CDR3 protein is CASSLASTAQNIQYF. CDR3 DNA sequence: TGCGCCAGCAGCTTGGCATCAACGGCCCAAAACATTCAGTACTTC.

This rearrangement joins TRBV27 to TRBJ1-4; D remains ambiguous. The CDR3 consists of 12 residues. The V gene lost 6 bases and the J gene lost 5 bases, with 7 bases spanning the gap. The V gene's germline CDR1 is MNHEY and CDR2 SMNVEV (reference sequence). The CDR3 DNA reads TGTGCCAGCAGCACCTTGAATGAAAAACTGTTTTTT. It is translated as CASSTLNEKLFF.

The chain recombines TRBV6-5 with TRBJ1-6; 12 nucleotides line up with TRBD1. This CDR3 region has 15 residues. Germline V gene data show CDR1 as MNHEY and CDR2 as SVGAGI. V lost 6 bases to trimming and J lost 9 bases; unmatched junction nucleotides: 6. CDR3 residues: CASSPGGQGASPLHF. The CDR3 DNA reads TGTGCCAGCAGCCCAGGGGGACAGGGGGCTTCACCCCTCCACTTT.

The chain recombines TRBV20-1 with TRBJ1-2; D unclear. Trimming took off 1 base at V and 4 bases at J, with 13 bases between the two ends. The CDR3 extends over 14 amino acids. Germline CDR1 reads DFQATT; CDR2 reads SNEGSKA (reference sequence). This CDR3 is CSARGDGESYGYTF. The CDR3 nucleotides read TGCAGTGCTAGAGGAGACGGGGAGAGCTATGGCTACACCTTC.

V and J are TRBV5-1 and TRBJ2-5, with 8 bases fitting TRBD2. Trimming cost V 0 bases and J 5 bases; bases outside gene matches: 6. This CDR3 comprises 15 residues. Germline V CDR1 and CDR2: SGHRS, YFSETQ. The CDR3 region has the DNA TGCGCCAGCAGCTTGGCCGGGGGGGGGCTGGAGACCCAGTACTTC. It codes for CASSLAGGGLETQYF.

The chain carries TRBV6-6 and TRBJ2-7; D gene ambiguous. Trimming cost V 8 bases and J 0 bases, with 17 bases left between them. CDR3 length: 15 amino acids. The germline V gene encodes CDR1 MNHNY and CDR2 SVGAGI (reference sequence). The CDR3 DNA follows: TGTGCCAGCGGAGACCCTAGGTCTTTCTCCTACGAGCAGTACTTC. This gives the protein CASGDPRSFSYEQYF.

This clonotype was found once. The genes are TRBV2 and TRBJ2-5; 7 bases match TRBD1. Germline trimming cut 5 bases from V and 1 base from J; bases unmatched to any gene: 4. The CDR3 has 14 residues. Germline V gene sequence: CDR1 SNHLY, CDR2 FYNNEI. CDR3 residues: CASSRQGSQETQYF. In nucleotides, the CDR3 is TGTGCCAGCAGTAGACAGGGCTCCCAAGAGACCCAGTACTTC. The whole variable domain, remainder taken from reference TRBV2 and TRBJ2-5, is EPEVTQTPSHQVTQMGQEVILRCVPISNHLYFYWYRQILGQKVEFLVSFYNNEISEKSEIFDDQFSVERPDGSNFTLKIRSTKLEDSAMYFCASSRQGSQETQYFGPGTRLLVL.

This clonotype was picked up one time. The rearrangement joins TRBV27 to TRBJ2-1, with unresolved D. The CDR3 contains 14 residues. The V and J ends lost 3 bases and 7 bases respectively, with 13 bases between them. Germline V gene data show CDR1 as MNHEY and CDR2 as SMNVEV (reference sequence). In nucleotides, the CDR3 is TGTGCCAGCAGTTTCATAGCAAATGTGAATGAGCAGTTCTTC. Its translation: CASSFIANVNEQFF.